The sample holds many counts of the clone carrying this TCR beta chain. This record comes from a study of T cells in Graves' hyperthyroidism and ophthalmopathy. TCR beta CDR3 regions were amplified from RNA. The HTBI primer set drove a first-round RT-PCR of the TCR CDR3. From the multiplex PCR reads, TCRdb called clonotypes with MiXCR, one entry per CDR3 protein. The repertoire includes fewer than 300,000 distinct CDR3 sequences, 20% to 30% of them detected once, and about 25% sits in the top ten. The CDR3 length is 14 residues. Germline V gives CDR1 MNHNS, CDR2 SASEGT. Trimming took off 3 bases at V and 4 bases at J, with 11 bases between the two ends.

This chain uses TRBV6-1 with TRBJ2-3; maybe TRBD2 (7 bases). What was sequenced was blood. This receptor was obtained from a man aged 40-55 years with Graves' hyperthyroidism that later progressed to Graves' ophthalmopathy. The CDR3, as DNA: TGTGCCAGCAGTGAGGGAGGGGGGCCAGATACGCAGTATTTT. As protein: CASSEGGGPDTQYF.